These 5 T cell receptor beta chains were sequenced from one sample in a study of vaccination and CD4 T cells after COVID-19. MiXCR was run by TCRdb on the PCR reads, yielding one entry per CDR3 protein. The sample includes approximately 19,000 distinct CDR3 sequences, about 59% seen only once; the top ten take 1%. Source: CD4+ T cells from blood, taken before SARS-CoV-2 vaccination. The origin of the receptors is a human donor who had recovered from COVID-19.

The V and J genes are TRBV12-3 or TRBV12-4 and TRBJ2-4; possible D gene TRBD1, 6 bases. The germline V and J ends were trimmed by 5 bases and 8 bases, with 16 bases remaining between them. The CDR3 contains 14 residues. The CDR3 bases are TGTGCCAGCAGTCCGGGACACCAGGGTGACATTCAGTACTTC. It codes for CASSPGHQGDIQYF.

This clonotype was counted between two and nine times. This chain joins TRBV20-1 and TRBJ2-2; no clear D gene. The CDR3 loop spans 12 amino acids. Germline V gene sequence: CDR1 DFQATT, CDR2 SNEGSKA (reference sequence). V was pared by 3 bases and J by 1 base, with 3 bases between. The CDR3 sequence is CSASGNTGELFF. The CDR3 bases are TGCAGTGCTAGCGGGAACACCGGGGAGCTGTTTTTT.

The CDR3 loop is CSARRGGRSTGELFF. CDR3 nucleotide sequence: TGCAGTGCTAGAAGGGGCGGGAGGAGTACCGGGGAGCTGTTTTTT. The chain carries TRBV20-1 and TRBJ2-2, with 8 bases lining up with TRBD2. The CDR3 extends over 15 amino acids. V trimming: 2 bases; J trimming: 5 bases; junction bases outside the gene matches: 7. Germline loops: CDR1 DFQATT, CDR2 SNEGSKA (reference sequence).

The chain links TRBV2 to TRBJ1-2; D uncertain. The V end lost 8 bases, the J end lost 2 bases, and 21 bases lay between the germline ends. This CDR3 is built from 16 residues. Looked up from germline, CDR1 is SNHLY and CDR2 is FYNNEI. This CDR3 reads CASCNAWQLLNYGYTF. CDR3 DNA sequence: TGTGCCAGCTGTAATGCCTGGCAACTACTAAACTATGGCTACACCTTC.

The CDR3 sequence: CASSPRTIRGTQYF. Here the CDR3 DNA reads TGTGCCAGCAGCCCCCGGACTATCCGGGGTACGCAGTATTTT. The V call is TRBV7-2, the J call TRBJ2-3, with D possibly matching TRBD2 (6 bases). Germline CDR1 SGHTA, CDR2 FQGNSA. The CDR3 is 14 amino acids. V was cut by 5 bases and J by 8 bases, with 17 bases left in between.